The clone carrying this T cell receptor beta chain has ten or more counts. The data belong to a study of T-cell reconstitution after alpha-beta-depleted transplantation in children. Unique molecular identifiers were incorporated when the TCRbeta library was constructed. TCRdb redid the calling of the PCR reads with MiXCR, one entry per CDR3 protein. Among hundreds of thousands of distinct CDR3 sequences listed, roughly 17% were seen once. V dropped 0 bases and J dropped 10; count of bases not matched to a gene: 1. CDR1 SGHKS and CDR2 YYEKEE come from the germline V gene (reference sequence). The length of the CDR3 is 12 residues.

The material sequenced was PBMCs from the stem cell graft donor, taken from the stem cell graft. This chain links TRBV5-5 with TRBJ2-1, with TRBD1 matching over 7 bases. The TCR originated in a human donor who donated a stem cell graft to a child with acute myeloid leukemia. CDR3 residues: CASSLGGQEQFF. The CDR3 coding sequence is TGTGCCAGCAGCTTGGGGGGACAGGAGCAGTTCTTC.